The source of this T cell receptor beta chain is a study of technical replicates of blood from a few donors. Some clones are missing from TCRdb's copy, which holds only in-frame ones; the method was immunoSEQ multiplex PCR. Of 70,000 or so clones listed, 75% to 90% are singletons. Germline CDR1 reads GTSNPN; CDR2 reads SVGIG (reference sequence). V was clipped by 2 bases and J by 0 bases, with 7 bases between them. The CDR3 has 13 residues. The sample consisted of PBMCs. The origin of this receptor is a human donor in good health. Some clones in this sample may be carry-over from other donors' samples. V gene TRBV30 combines with J gene TRBJ1-1; D possibly corresponds to TRBD1 (5 bases). This chain's CDR3 is CAWSKTVNTEAFF. In DNA, the CDR3 is TGTGCCTGGAGTAAGACAGTGAACACTGAAGCTTTCTTT.